The 11 T cell receptor beta chains given below trace back to one sample, sequenced in a study of blood T cell repertoires in COVID-19. Profiled with immunoSEQ multiplex PCR; TCRdb holds only in-frame clones, not every one. The repertoire has approximately 74,000 clones, roughly 73% of them found once; the top ten carry 45% to 60%. Material: peripheral blood. All receptors derive from a human donor in a cohort sampled during active COVID-19.

This sequence joins TRBV7-9 and TRBJ2-7; the D gene is possibly TRBD2 (6 bases). V was pared by 1 base and J by 5 bases, with 12 bases between. The CDR3 is made up of 14 amino acids. Germline V gene lookup returns CDR1 SEHNR and CDR2 FQNEAQ (reference sequence). CDR3 DNA: TGTGCCAGCAGCTTAGAACGGGGGAAGGACGAGCAGTACTTC. Translated: CASSLERGKDEQYF.

This clone was observed a single time. The rearrangement links TRBV30 to TRBJ1-6, with a weak D call TRBD1 (5 bases). V lost 2 bases and J lost 9, with 14 bases in between. The CDR3 has 14 amino acids. Germline CDR1 is GTSNPN and CDR2 is SVGIG (reference sequence). The CDR3 DNA sequence: TGTGCCTGGAGTATAAATTGGGGGGTTTCACCCCTCCACTTT. Translated: CAWSINWGVSPLHF.

The chain carries TRBV3-1 (or the pseudogene TRBV3-2) and TRBJ2-7; D unresolved. Trimming pared 0 bases from V and 5 bases from J, leaving 11 bases between. The germline V gene encodes CDR1 LGHDT and CDR2 YNNKEL (reference sequence). There are 14 residues in the CDR3. The CDR3 sequence: CASSQDSLDNEQYF. The CDR3 region has the DNA TGTGCCAGCAGCCAAGATTCCCTAGATAACGAGCAGTACTTC.

The chain joins TRBV27 to TRBJ2-2, with D perhaps TRBD2 (6 bases). Germline V gene lookup returns CDR1 MNHEY and CDR2 SMNVEV (reference sequence). The V end lost 0 bases, the J end lost 4 bases, and 15 bases lay between the germline ends. The CDR3 runs 17 residues. Written as DNA, the CDR3 is TGTGCCAGCAGTTTATCCCTGACTAGTAACCCCACCGGGGAGCTGTTTTTT. This encodes CASSLSLTSNPTGELFF.

V usage is TRBV5-1 and J usage is TRBJ2-5, with 8 bases lining up with TRBD2. Looked up from germline, CDR1 is SGHRS and CDR2 is YFSETQ. The V and J ends lost 0 bases and 1 base, in that order; junction bases with no gene match: 5. CDR3 size: 16 residues. The CDR3, as DNA: TGCGCCAGCAGCTTGGGAGAACGGGGGGGCCAAGAGACCCAGTACTTC. As protein: CASSLGERGGQETQYF.

This clone was seen more than once but under ten times. The chain recombines TRBV5-1 with TRBJ1-4, with TRBD1 as a possible D gene (5 bases). In germline, CDR1 is SGHRS, CDR2 YFSETQ. CDR3 length equals 13 residues. Trimming shortened V by 4 bases and J by 6 bases, and 10 bases separated the two germline ends. The CDR3: CASSTDTHEKLFF. The CDR3 DNA reads TGCGCCAGCAGCACGGACACCCATGAAAAACTGTTTTTT.

This CDR3 reads CASSPLLAGVEETQYF. CDR3 bases: TGTGCCAGCTCTCCCCTACTAGCGGGTGTCGAAGAGACCCAGTACTTC. V gene TRBV18 combines with J gene TRBJ2-5, with TRBD2 matching 9 bases. The CDR3 extends over 16 amino acids. The junction had 11 bases not matched to a gene; V was cut back by 6 bases and J by 3 bases. The germline V gene encodes CDR1 KGHSH and CDR2 LQKENI. The variable domain in full, with the rest retrieved from reference TRBV18 and TRBJ2-5, is NAGVMQNPRHLVRRRGQEARLRCSPMKGHSHVYWYRQLPEEGLKFMVYLQKENIIDESGMPKERFSAEFPKEGPSILRIQQVVRGDSAAYFCASSPLLAGVEETQYFGPGTRLLVL.

V usage is TRBV19 and J usage is TRBJ1-2; D might be TRBD1 (5 bases). Germline V lookup: CDR1 LNHDA, CDR2 SQIVND (reference sequence). V gave up 0 bases and J gave up 0 bases, with 8 bases separating them. The CDR3 is made up of 15 amino acids. The CDR3 DNA reads TGTGCCAGTAGTATAGATGGACAAGCTAACTATGGCTACACCTTC. Its translation: CASSIDGQANYGYTF.

The chain couples TRBV5-1 to TRBJ2-7; 9 nucleotides align to TRBD2. The V segment lost 9 bases and the J segment 0 bases; nucleotides outside the gene matches: 4. Germline assignment: CDR1 SGHRS and CDR2 YFSETQ. The length of the CDR3 is 13 residues. The CDR3 reads CATKLAGSYEQYF. CDR3 bases: TGCGCCACCAAACTAGCGGGCTCCTACGAGCAGTACTTC.

The gene calls are TRBV19 and TRBJ1-5, with a tentative D call TRBD1 (5 bases). Trimming cost V 4 bases and J 6 bases, with 19 bases left between them. Germline loops: CDR1 LNHDA, CDR2 SQIVND (reference sequence). This CDR3 contains 16 residues. The CDR3 loop reads CASSNPGLTNSQPQHF. The CDR3 DNA reads as TGTGCCAGTAGTAATCCGGGACTAACCAATAGTCAGCCCCAGCATTTT. The full variable domain, rest sourced from reference TRBV19 and TRBJ1-5, is DGGITQSPKYLFRKEGQNVTLSCEQNLNHDAMYWYRQDPGQGLRLIYYSQIVNDFQKGDIAEGYSVSREKKESFPLTVTSAQKNPTAFYLCASSNPGLTNSQPQHFGDGTRLSIL.

This clone was detected ten times or more. Sequence at one end of the junction differs from germline and may be a read error. The rearrangement joins TRBV28 to TRBJ2-7; weak D call: TRBD1 (5 bases). Germline lookup yields CDR1 MDHEN and CDR2 SYDVKM. The CDR3 runs to 11 residues. The CDR3 coding sequence is TGTGCCAGCAGTCAGACAGCGACCCCAGACTTC. Translation gives CASSQTATPDF.